This T cell receptor (beta chain) was retrieved from a study of blood T cell repertoires in COVID-19. This clone was seen a single time. CDR1 and CDR2 from the germline V gene are SQVTM and ANQGSEA. V shed 4 bases and J 5 bases; nucleotides not matched to a gene: 8. CDR3 length: 15 amino acids. Authors' processing steps: Nucleated cell number was recorded as an estimate derived from reference gene primer amplification. Generated by immunoSEQ multiplex PCR, the TCRdb table keeps only in-frame clones and is missing some. Clonal size and the V and J genes are those of that table, whereas D and trimming came from the DNA. This sample has about 200,000 clones, with around 85% found just once.

The TCR originated in a woman of 80 years or more with acute or convalescent COVID-19. Specimen: peripheral blood. The chain recombines TRBV29-1 with TRBJ2-5; 12 nucleotides agree with TRBD2. The CDR3 spells CSVGTSGAGKETQYF. CDR3 sequence (DNA): TGCAGCGTTGGGACTAGCGGGGCCGGGAAGGAGACCCAGTACTTC.